This T cell receptor beta chain was sequenced in a study of T cell responses to AZD1222 COVID-19 vaccine (dated by TCRdb to about 2021). A note on the overall study: A total of 230 to 250 trial participants underwent TCR sequencing, of whom more than 200 had received two doses of AZD1222 and about 26 had received two doses of the MenACWY control vaccine. Trial participants were enrolled by age into 18-55, 56-69 and 70-plus year subgroups, with approximately 160, 26 and 62 TCR-sequenced participants respectively. What the study reported, not specific to this receptor: No day 14 peak-response samples were available, so repertoires were characterized only after the peak T cell response. Most participants were white British and females outnumbered males, and the authors suggested that clonal diversity may have been underestimated. CD4 TCRs associated with the vaccine covered the entire spike protein, and the dominant responses were in regions 160-218 and 743-854. The 56-69-year group was small, and its depth increase did not reach significance, likely because of low power. Nearly half of unique spike-specific TCRs reportedly recognized epitopes outside regions mutated in the B.1.351 and B.1.1.7 variants. After two AZD1222 doses, spike-specific TCR breadth and depth were significantly higher than at day 0 and than in MenACWY recipients. Conclusions about previously exposed vaccinees were limited because only six or seven AZD1222 recipients were SARS-CoV-2 seropositive at baseline.

The intended sense of this specimen's time point label: about 28 days (+/-7) after the second vaccine dose. In light of the paper, this sample's treatment or condition label describes: meningococcal conjugate vaccine given as trial control. The vaccinee samples were drawn from two UK trials, COV001 and COV002, one of which was a single-blind randomized controlled phase 2/3 trial testing AZD1222 (ChAdOx1 nCoV-19) in healthy adults. For TCRbeta chain sequencing, PBMC samples from trial participants were taken at day 0 and at day 28 after the second dose. The CDR3 contains 15 residues, cysteine and phenylalanine counted. Only the CDR3 part of the read is kept: 45 bases, read in frame from the first base. From a lookup of the germline V gene, CDR1 and CDR2 are MNHNS and SASEGT. Cut back by 2 bases and 2 bases, the V and J ends lie 12 bases apart. The CDR3 regions of human TCRbeta chains were analyzed by immunosequencing. In the authors' own workflow: TCRs in the repertoires were compared against a reference library of SARS-CoV-2-specific TCRs that had been generated with the MIRA antigen-specificity platform. Breadth was defined as the fraction of unique TCRs that were SARS-CoV-2-associated. Depth was defined as the fraction of total T cells that were SARS-CoV-2-associated. Each spike-specific TCR was assigned to its reactive spike region and to a CD4 or CD8 class using the MIRA data. Log10-transformed breadth and depth values were compared by one-way ANOVA with Sidak's multiple comparisons tests. The immuneACCESS repertoire file appears here via TCRdb, limited to in-frame rearrangements. These files lack a portion of the clones; in checked studies, under half of the deficit traces to unresolved V genes, and the cause of the others is not known. The DNA gave D and trimming, while V, J and clone size come from that table. Within this sample are about 140,000 clones, with about 89% of them counted one time only. Jointly, the top ten make up 7.5% to 9.5% of the sample.

A few counts support this clone. The antigen it binds to is not known. Base qualities are missing; no much larger clone stands one base away. The origin of this receptor is an adult who received the MenACWY meningococcal vaccine as a control. The rearrangement combines TRBV6-1 with TRBJ1-2; a confident D gene designation cannot be given. The sequencing here drew on peripheral blood, taken 28 days after the second dose of the MenACWY control vaccine. The CDR3 in this case is CASSERSTGNYGYTF. The bases read TGTGCCAGCAGTGAAAGGTCCACGGGGAACTATGGCTACACCTTC.